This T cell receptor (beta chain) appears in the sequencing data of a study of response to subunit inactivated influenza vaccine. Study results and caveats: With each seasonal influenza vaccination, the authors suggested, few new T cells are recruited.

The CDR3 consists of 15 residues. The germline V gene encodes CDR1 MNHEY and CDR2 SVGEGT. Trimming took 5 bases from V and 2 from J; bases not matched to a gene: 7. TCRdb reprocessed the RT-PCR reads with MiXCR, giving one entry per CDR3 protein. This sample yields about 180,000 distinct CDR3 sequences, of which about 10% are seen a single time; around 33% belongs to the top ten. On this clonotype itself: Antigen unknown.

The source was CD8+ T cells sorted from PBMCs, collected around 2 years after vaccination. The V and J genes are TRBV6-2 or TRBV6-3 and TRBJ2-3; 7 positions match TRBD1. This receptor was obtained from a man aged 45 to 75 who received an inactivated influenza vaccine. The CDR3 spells CASSHRGFNTDTQYF. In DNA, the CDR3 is TGTGCCAGCAGTCACAGGGGATTTAACACAGATACGCAGTATTTT.